Below, 27 T cell receptor beta chains from the same sample are listed, as sequenced in a study of spatial heterogeneity in lung cancer. Described time point: sample taken at primary tumor resection. TCRdb re-derived calls from the 5' RACE reads in MiXCR, one entry per CDR3 protein. The sample shows fewer than 40,000 distinct CDR3 sequences, roughly 7.4% of them seen only once. The sequences come from PBMCs, collected at surgery. Receptors were obtained from a male donor with early-stage non-small cell lung cancer.

Turning to this clonotype: A junction boundary mismatches the germline segment, possibly from a read error. The chain links TRBV6-2 or TRBV6-3 to TRBJ2-1; D possibly corresponds to TRBD1 (6 bases). In germline, CDR1 is MNHEY, CDR2 SVGEGT. The CDR3 consists of 16 residues. CDR3 protein: CASSPTDRQSWDKQIF. CDR3 DNA sequence: TGTGCCAGCAGCCCTACCGACAGGCAATCTTGGGATAAGCAGATCTTC.

Notes on this clonotype: At one end the junction does not follow the germline gene, possibly because of a read error. The rearrangement links TRBV6-2 or TRBV6-3 to TRBJ1-1; TRBD1 agrees at 9 bases. The CDR3 extends over 13 amino acids. The germline V gene encodes CDR1 MNHEY and CDR2 SVGEGT. CDR3 sequence: CASSLTGGSEASF. As DNA, the CDR3 is TGTGCCAGCAGTTTGACAGGGGGTTCTGAAGCTTCCTTT.

This clonotype was found many times. J is TRBJ1-5 and V is TRBV20-1; possibly TRBD1 for D (6 bases). There are 14 residues in the CDR3. The V gene lost 2 bases and the J gene lost 4 bases, with 12 bases spanning the gap. From germline, CDR1 is DFQATT and CDR2 SNEGSKA (reference sequence). The chain's CDR3 is CSARMGARNQPQHF. In nucleotides, the CDR3 is TGCAGTGCTAGAATGGGGGCTAGAAATCAGCCCCAGCATTTT.

This clonotype was picked up many times. V and J are TRBV29-1 and TRBJ1-1; the D is unclear. Trimming removed 7 bases at V and 4 bases at J, with 13 bases between. The germline V gene encodes CDR1 SQVTM and CDR2 ANQGSEA. There are 12 residues in the CDR3. The CDR3 here is CSGRHGSTEAFF. CDR3 bases: TGCAGCGGTAGACACGGGAGCACTGAAGCTTTCTTT.

In regard to this clonotype: No conserved phenylalanine or tryptophan is present at the end of the CDR3, so a read error is the likely explanation. The chain links TRBV29-1 to TRBJ2-1; D is ambiguous. Germline lookup yields CDR1 SQVTM and CDR2 ANQGSEA. The CDR3 spans 12 residues. Trimming took 3 bases from V and 10 from J, leaving 13 bases between them. The CDR3 reads CSVEPPAGEQFL. The CDR3 bases are TGCAGCGTTGAGCCGCCTGCTGGGGAGCAGTTCCTC.

This clonotype was seen repeatedly, ten times or more. In DNA form, the CDR3 reads TGTGCCAGCACGGTCCCAGCCTACGAGCAGTACGTC. It encodes CASTVPAYEQYV. The chain carries TRBV7-3 and TRBJ2-7; D gene uncertain. Germline V CDR1 and CDR2: SGHTA, FQGTGA. This CDR3 comprises 12 residues. The ends were cut back, 7 bases at V and 2 bases at J, with 9 bases in the middle.

This clonotype has ten or more counts. The chain combines TRBV7-9 with TRBJ2-1, with 9 bases that match TRBD2. Germline values: CDR1 SEHNR, CDR2 FQNEAQ (reference sequence). This CDR3 is 15 amino acids long. V trimming: 4 bases; J trimming: 7 bases; junction bases outside the gene matches: 8. CDR3 DNA: TGTGCCAGCAGCTCGGTAGCGGGGGCTTTTAATGAGCAGTTCTTC. Protein: CASSSVAGAFNEQFF.

The chain carries TRBV20-1 and TRBJ2-1, with D possibly being TRBD2 (7 bases). The CDR3 is 16 residues long. Trimming cost V 5 bases and J 5 bases, with 22 bases left between them. Germline V CDR1 and CDR2: DFQATT, SNEGSKA (reference sequence). In DNA, the CDR3 is TGCAGTGCTCGCTCAGGGGCTAGCGGCAATCACAATGAGCAGTTCTTC. Its translation: CSARSGASGNHNEQFF.

This clonotype was seen only a few times. This chain uses TRBV3-1 with TRBJ2-1; D is undetermined. V lost 0 bases, J lost 0 bases, and 9 bases lay in between. The germline V gene has CDR1 LGHDT and CDR2 YNNKEL (reference sequence). The CDR3 contains 16 residues. This chain's CDR3 is CASSQELLSSYNEQFF. CDR3 DNA: TGTGCCAGCAGCCAAGAACTACTCAGCTCCTACAATGAGCAGTTCTTC.

The chain has TRBV7-9 and TRBJ1-4; 7 nucleotides align to TRBD1. The CDR3 is 14 amino acids. J was trimmed by 3 bases and V by 5 bases; bases with no gene match: 3. Germline V gene sequence: CDR1 SEHNR, CDR2 FQNEAQ (reference sequence). CDR3 protein: CASSEGAANEKLFF. CDR3 in DNA: TGTGCCAGCAGCGAGGGGGCGGCTAATGAAAAACTGTTTTTT.

The chain has TRBV6-5 and TRBJ2-2; 12 bases map to TRBD2. V was pared by 7 bases and J by 1 base, with 4 bases of the junction left unmatched. Per germline, CDR1 MNHEY and CDR2 SVGAGI. The CDR3 runs 16 residues. In DNA form, the CDR3 reads TGTGCCAGCACGCTAGCGGGGGGGTGGAACACCGGGGAGCTGTTTTTT. It codes for CASTLAGGWNTGELFF.

This clonotype has at least ten counts. The chain is built from TRBV7-2 and TRBJ2-3; D call uncertain. The CDR3 runs 13 residues. Germline CDR1 and CDR2: SGHTA and FQGNSA. The V end was cut by 3 bases, the J end by 4 bases, with 8 bases between. CDR3 sequence: CASSFLGADTQYF. The CDR3 region has the DNA TGTGCCAGCAGCTTCCTTGGAGCAGATACGCAGTATTTT.

This clonotype came up many times. J is TRBJ1-5 and V is TRBV29-1; perhaps TRBD1 as D (6 bases). V was clipped by 6 bases and J by 1 base, with 7 bases between them. The germline V gene encodes CDR1 SQVTM and CDR2 ANQGSEA. The CDR3 has 12 residues. CDR3 sequence: CSVGQSNQPQHF. Written as DNA, the CDR3 is TGCAGCGTAGGACAGAGCAATCAGCCCCAGCATTTT.

CDR3: CALTTGTAAGNTIYF. The CDR3 nucleotides are TGTGCCTTGACCACAGGGACGGCTGCTGGAAACACCATATATTTT. The chain links TRBV30 to TRBJ1-3; D is possibly TRBD1 (6 bases). Per germline, CDR1 GTSNPN and CDR2 SVGIG (reference sequence). The V gene lost 7 bases and the J gene lost 2 bases, with 18 bases spanning the gap. The CDR3 consists of 15 residues.

This clonotype was observed at least ten times. The genes are TRBV29-1 and TRBJ2-5; no clear D. V was shortened by 5 bases and J by 2 bases, with 12 bases between the two germline ends. CDR1 is SQVTM, CDR2 ANQGSEA, per germline. The CDR3 is 13 amino acids. CDR3 coding DNA: TGCAGCGTTTTAGTTAGGCTTCAAGAGACCCAGTACTTC. Translated, it gives CSVLVRLQETQYF.

In this sample, this clonotype turned up many times. The chain employs TRBV19 and TRBJ1-3; the D gene is possibly TRBD1 (5 bases). The CDR3 is made up of 13 amino acids. The V end was cut by 5 bases, the J end by 1 base, with 6 bases between. Germline V lookup: CDR1 LNHDA, CDR2 SQIVND (reference sequence). The CDR3: CASSWGSGNTIYF. Written as DNA, the CDR3 is TGTGCCAGTAGTTGGGGGTCTGGAAACACCATATATTTT.

This clonotype was recorded many times. V gene TRBV30 combines with J gene TRBJ2-3, with D tentatively TRBD1 or TRBD2 (5 bases each). CDR3 size: 16 residues. Trimming took off 1 base at V and 0 bases at J, with 14 bases between the two ends. Germline-derived CDR1 and CDR2 are GTSNPN and SVGIG (reference sequence). CDR3 sequence: CAWSGPGRISTDTQYF. CDR3 sequence (DNA): TGTGCCTGGAGTGGGCCGGGACGGATAAGCACAGATACGCAGTATTTT.

This clonotype was detected ten times or more. The rearrangement joins TRBV6-5 to TRBJ1-4; D is perhaps TRBD1 (6 bases). Trimming left V 6 bases short and J 8 bases short, with 10 bases between. This CDR3 is 12 amino acids long. The germline V gene encodes CDR1 MNHEY and CDR2 SVGAGI. This chain's CDR3 is CASRQGREKLFF. DNA for the CDR3: TGTGCCAGCAGACAGGGTCGGGAAAAACTGTTTTTT.

This clonotype showed up just a few times. This sequence joins TRBV21-1 and TRBJ2-7; the DNA was not used to check the table's D call, TRBD2. TRBV21-1 is a pseudogene. This CDR3 spans 14 amino acids. The CDR3 bases are TGTGCCAGCAGCAAAGTGCTAGCGGGCTACGAGCAGTACGTC. Translating it yields CASSKVLAGYEQYV.

CDR3 in amino acids: CASSIGYSGNTIYF. CDR3 nucleotides: TGCGCCAGCAGCATAGGGTACTCTGGAAACACCATATATTTT. The V gene is TRBV5-1, the J gene TRBJ1-3; D is unclear. Trimming pared 4 bases from V and 0 bases from J, leaving 8 bases between. CDR3 size: 14 residues. The germline V gene has CDR1 SGHRS and CDR2 YFSETQ.

In this sample, this clonotype turned up a few times. This rearrangement joins TRBV7-2 to TRBJ1-1; 10 bases map to TRBD1. The V and J ends lost 5 bases and 1 base, in that order; junction bases with no gene match: 13. The germline CDR1 and CDR2 sequences are SGHTA and FQGNSA. This CDR3 comprises 18 residues. The CDR3 DNA reads TGTGCCAGCAGCGCACCGGGACAGGGGATCCCCCGGAACACTGAAGCTTTCTTT. Translated, it gives CASSAPGQGIPRNTEAFF.

The sample holds many counts of this clonotype. This chain uses TRBV7-2 with TRBJ2-3; D possibly matches TRBD1 or TRBD2 (5 bases each). V shed 5 bases and J shed 2 bases, with 11 bases lying between them. The length of the CDR3 is 14 residues. Germline CDR1 is SGHTA and CDR2 is FQGNSA. The CDR3 spells CASSPGPSTDTQYF. DNA of the CDR3: TGTGCCAGCAGCCCGGGGCCCTCCACAGATACGCAGTATTTT.

This clonotype has just a few counts. This rearrangement joins TRBV15 to TRBJ2-5; 8 positions agree with TRBD1. Germline CDR1 LNHNV, CDR2 YYDKDF (reference sequence). CDR3 size: 16 residues. V dropped 0 bases and J dropped 4; count of bases not matched to a gene: 7. CDR3 residues: CATSREDRAIGETQYF. The CDR3 coding sequence is TGTGCCACCAGCAGAGAGGACAGGGCCATTGGAGAGACCCAGTACTTC.

The sample holds a few counts of this clonotype. V is TRBV18 and J is TRBJ1-3; a possible D gene is TRBD1 (5 bases). V lost 3 bases and J 0 bases, leaving 9 bases between the germline ends. The CDR3 is 15 residues long. The V gene's germline CDR1 is KGHSH and CDR2 LQKENI. The CDR3 loop reads CASSPGVNSGNTIYF. The CDR3, as DNA: TGTGCCAGCTCACCGGGGGTAAACTCTGGAAACACCATATATTTT.

This clonotype was observed a few times. The rearrangement joins TRBV28 to TRBJ2-5; D not certain. Germline V lookup: CDR1 MDHEN, CDR2 SYDVKM. V lost 6 bases to trimming and J lost 5 bases, with 10 bases between them. This CDR3 spans 12 amino acids. CDR3 protein: CASSSGVETQYF. In nucleotides, the CDR3 is TGTGCCAGCAGCAGTGGTGTGGAGACCCAGTACTTC. Combining the CDR3 with reference TRBV28 and TRBJ2-5 gives the whole variable domain DVKVTQSSRYLVKRTGEKVFLECVQDMDHENMFWYRQDPGLGLRLIYFSYDVKMKEKGDIPEGYSVSREKKERFSLILESASTNQTSMYLCASSSGVETQYFGPGTRLLVL.

At least ten counts were recorded for this clonotype. The chain is built from TRBV12-3 or TRBV12-4 and TRBJ1-1, with D unresolved. The CDR3 totals 14 residues. V was cut by 2 bases and J by 5 bases, with 12 bases left in between. This CDR3 reads CASSLLEGWTEAFF. Written as DNA, the CDR3 is TGTGCCAGCAGTTTACTGGAGGGATGGACTGAAGCTTTCTTT.

At least ten counts were recorded for this clonotype. This chain links TRBV7-9 with TRBJ1-3; D not certain. There are 15 residues in the CDR3. V gave up 4 bases and J gave up 0 bases, with 10 bases separating them. Germline values: CDR1 SEHNR, CDR2 FQNEAQ (reference sequence). The CDR3 protein is CASSYLYDSGNTIYF. DNA for the CDR3: TGTGCCAGCAGCTACCTTTATGACTCTGGAAACACCATATATTTT.